Listed below are T cell receptor beta chains from one sample, sequenced in a study of blood T cells in healthy people across ages. TCRdb reprocessed the 5' RACE reads via MiXCR and lists one record per CDR3 protein. Here the sample spans 1.5 million to 2 million distinct CDR3 sequences, 28% being singletons. The material sequenced was blood. The receptors here all came from a woman in her thirties in good health. CDR3s include the opening cysteine and the closing phenylalanine or tryptophan. D genes are given only for firm matches. Expanded clones are given a class, and other clones once, few, many or no size at all.

NA | TRBD2 | TRBJ2-1 | TRBV7-2 | TGTGCCAGCAGCTTAGGGACTAGCGGGAGAGGGGTTGAGCAGTTCTTC | CASSLGTSGRGVEQFF
NA | TRBD1 | TRBJ2-3 | TRBV27 | TGTGCCAGCAGTTTGTCTAAACAGGGGTTAATAACAGATACGCAGTATTTT | CASSLSKQGLITDTQYF
NA | NA | TRBJ2-1 | TRBV11-2 | TGTGCCAGCAGCTTAGAGCCCGATCAGTTCTTC | CASSLEPDQFF
many | NA | TRBJ2-7 | TRBV20-1 | TGCAGTGCTCTCAGGGACACCGACTACGAGCAGTACTTC | CSALRDTDYEQYF
once | TRBD1 | TRBJ2-7 | TRBV5-1 | TGCGCCAGCAGGCGGGGGACAGGGTCTTTGTACGAGCAGTACTTC | CASRRGTGSLYEQYF
many | NA | TRBJ2-7 | TRBV6-5 | TGTGCCAGCAGAAAGACAGAGTACTACGAGCAGTACTTC | CASRKTEYYEQYF
few | TRBD1 | TRBJ2-7 | TRBV28 | TGTGCCAGCACCCCCCCGGGGACAGGGATTAGGAACGAGCAGTACTTC | CASTPPGTGIRNEQYF
few | NA | TRBJ2-5 | TRBV7-9 | TGTGCCAGCAGCTTAGGCGCCTCCCGACTATTAGAGACCCAGTACTTC | CASSLGASRLLETQYF
few | NA | TRBJ2-7 | TRBV7-9 | TGTGCCAGCAGCCGATGGGGAAAACCCCACGAGCAGTACTTC | CASSRWGKPHEQYF
few | TRBD2 | TRBJ2-3 | TRBV20-1 | TGCAGTGCTACCCTAGCGGGAGCAAGCACAGATACGCAGTATTTT | CSATLAGASTDTQYF
once | NA | TRBJ1-4 | TRBV2 | TGTGCCAGCACCCTACTGAGAACTAATGAAAAACTGTTTTTT | CASTLLRTNEKLFF
few | TRBD1 | TRBJ2-5 | TRBV9 | TGTGTCAGCAGCGCCGGACAGGGGGCTGCCCAAGAGACCCAGTACTTC | CVSSAGQGAAQETQYF
few | NA | TRBJ2-7 | TRBV5-1 | TGCGCCAGCAGCTTGGCCCTAGATGCCTACGAGCAGTACTTC | CASSLALDAYEQYF
NA | TRBD2 | TRBJ2-4 | TRBV7-2 | TGTGCCAGTAGCTTGACAAGCGGGAACTACGGGGGGCAGTACTTC | CASSLTSGNYGGQYF
few | NA | TRBJ1-2 | TRBV3-1 | TGTGCCAGCAGCCAAGACGACGGCCGAACCTATGGCTACACCTTC | CASSQDDGRTYGYTF
many | NA | TRBJ1-2 | TRBV5-1 | TGCGCCAGCAGATCCGGGGTGGAGGATGGCTACACCTTC | CASRSGVEDGYTF
few | NA | TRBJ1-2 | TRBV6-4 | TGTGCCGGCCCACGAGGGGTGGGGGATTATGGCTACACCTTC | CAGPRGVGDYGYTF
NA | NA | TRBJ1-1 | TRBV10-2 | TGCGCCAGCAGGTACGGCAACACTGAAGCTTTCTTT | CASRYGNTEAFF
NA | TRBD2 | TRBJ2-1 | TRBV6-5 | TGTGCCAGCGGGAGACTAGCGGGGGGTAATGAGCAGTTCTTC | CASGRLAGGNEQFF
few | NA | TRBJ2-5 | TRBV3-1 | TGTGCCAGCAGCCTTTACCGTGGGACCCAGTACTTC | CASSLYRGTQYF
NA | NA | TRBJ1-1 | TRBV11-2 | TGTGCCAGCTACTCCCTAGGTTTCCGGAACACTGAAGCTTTCTTT | CASYSLGFRNTEAFF
many | NA | TRBJ1-2 | TRBV7-2 | TGTGCCAGCAGCTTAGGGGTCAGCAGCTATGGCTACACCTTC | CASSLGVSSYGYTF
NA | NA | TRBJ2-5 | TRBV20-1 | TGCAGTGCTAGAGGAACAGGGTTGCAGACCCAGTACTTC | CSARGTGLQTQYF
NA | NA | TRBJ1-3 | TRBV12-3/TRBV12-4 | TGTGCCAGCACCCCACCGGGGCGCTCTGGAAACACCATATATTTT | CASTPPGRSGNTIYF
NA | TRBD2 | TRBJ2-1 | TRBV18 | TGTGCCAGCTCACCAGTGACTAGCGGTGCTGAGGAGCAGTTCTTC | CASSPVTSGAEEQFF
few | TRBD2 | TRBJ2-7 | TRBV11-2 | TGTGCCAGCAGTATGGGGACTAGCTTTGAATACGAGCAGTACTTC | CASSMGTSFEYEQYF
NA | TRBD2 | TRBJ2-5 | TRBV7-9 | TGTGCCAGCAGCTTTAGGGCTAGCGGGGGTGGCGAGACCCAGTACTTC | CASSFRASGGGETQYF
NA | TRBD1 | TRBJ2-7 | TRBV27 | TGTGCCAGCAGTTTAGGGACAGGGGCCCGGGAGCAGTACTTC | CASSLGTGAREQYF
NA | NA | TRBJ1-2 | TRBV12-3/TRBV12-4 | TGTACCAGCAGTTTAGCTCCGGGGAGGAAGGGCTACACCTTC | CTSSLAPGRKGYTF